This TCR beta chain was sequenced in a study of metastatic and nonmetastatic thyroid tumors. In the study overall: It was across blood and tumor or nodule tissue from malignant and benign thyroid patients that repertoires were compared.

All patients were treatment-naive before thyroid surgery. In the original workflow: Between-group CDR3 differences, defined by clinicopathological status, yielded a distant-metastasis classifier for papillary thyroid cancer. TCRdb re-called clones via MiXCR from the PCR reads. It is TCRdb's table, rather than the study itself, that gives the V and J calls and clone size. Here the sample spans 35,000 to 45,000 clones, more than 20% being singletons. The study's findings and limits: When malignant thyroid tumors were compared with benign nodules, TCR beta diversity was reportedly significantly higher in the malignant tumors. This held in both blood and tumor samples.

The V end was cut by 11 bases, the J end by 5 bases, with 8 bases between. The CDR3 totals 10 residues. Germline CDR1 MNHGY, CDR2 SAAAGT. This clone was observed a few times. Antigen: not known. This chain connects TRBV6-8 to TRBJ2-3; D call uncertain. Source material: blood. The origin of this receptor is a female donor with papillary thyroid cancer or a benign thyroid nodule (not recorded which). Some clones in this sample may be carry-over from other donors' samples. The CDR3: CAQVRDTQYF. The DNA of the CDR3 is TGTGCCCAAGTCCGAGATACGCAGTATTTT.